This passage covers 30 T cell receptor beta chains from one sample sequenced in a study of Ad26.COV2.S vaccination and SARS-CoV-2 variants. The data were produced by immunoSEQ multiplex PCR, yet TCRdb's version contains in-frame clones alone and is incomplete. This repertoire shows just over 350,000 clones, roughly nine tenths found once; its top ten account for 3% to 5%. The sequencing used peripheral blood, collected after recovery from COVID-19. All receptors come from a human donor who had recovered from COVID-19.

The CDR3 is CASSDTNTGELFF. The CDR3 nucleotides read TGTGCCAGCAGTGATACGAACACCGGGGAGCTGTTTTTT. V is TRBV6-1 and J is TRBJ2-2; no definite D call. Trimming took off 3 bases at V and 0 bases at J, with 2 bases between the two ends. CDR1 is MNHNS, CDR2 SASEGT, per germline. The CDR3 is made up of 13 amino acids.

The chain uses TRBV5-4 and TRBJ2-7; no firm D call. The length of the CDR3 is 14 residues. V was cut by 0 bases and J by 3 bases, with 10 bases left in between. Germline CDR1 SGHNT, CDR2 YYREEE (reference sequence). CDR3 coding DNA: TGTGCCAGCAGCTTGGGCCCGGAAGTCTACGAGCAGTACTTC. Its translation is CASSLGPEVYEQYF.

The chain couples TRBV27 to TRBJ1-3; TRBD1 matches 7 bases. The CDR3 runs to 15 residues. The V and J ends lost 2 bases and 3 bases, in that order; junction bases with no gene match: 4. Germline values: CDR1 MNHEY, CDR2 SMNVEV (reference sequence). This chain's CDR3 is CASSLQGGNGNTIYF. The CDR3 nucleotides are TGTGCCAGCAGTTTACAGGGGGGGAATGGAAACACCATATATTTT.

This rearrangement joins TRBV9 to TRBJ2-5, with 7 bases matching TRBD1. The germline V gene encodes CDR1 SGDLS and CDR2 YYNGEE. The J segment lost 2 bases and the V segment lost 2 bases, leaving 15 bases of the junction unmatched. This CDR3 contains 18 residues. CDR3 in DNA: TGTGCCAGCAGCGTCAACCCGCGGACGACAGGGCGGCAAGAGACCCAGTACTTC. Amino acid sequence: CASSVNPRTTGRQETQYF. Based on the CDR3 plus reference TRBV9 and TRBJ2-5, the full variable domain is DSGVTQTPKHLITATGQRVTLRCSPRSGDLSVYWYQQSLDQGLQFLIQYYNGEERAKGNILERFSAQQFPDLHSELNLSSLELGDSALYFCASSVNPRTTGRQETQYFGPGTRLLVL.

The chain joins TRBV19 to TRBJ1-1, with D perhaps TRBD1 (6 bases). The CDR3 spans 14 residues. Deletions cut 4 bases from V and 4 bases from J, with 13 bases between. Germline CDR1 reads LNHDA; CDR2 reads SQIVND (reference sequence). CDR3 coding DNA: TGTGCCAGTAGTACGGGGGGGGGCCCCACTGAAGCTTTCTTT. It translates to CASSTGGGPTEAFF.

This chain links TRBV29-1 with TRBJ1-2; D remains ambiguous. Germline CDR1 SQVTM, CDR2 ANQGSEA. The CDR3 sequence is 15 residues long. V shed 3 bases and J shed 5 bases, with 19 bases lying between them. The CDR3 is CSVDQTATSAYGYTF. In DNA form, the CDR3 reads TGCAGCGTTGATCAAACGGCCACTTCTGCATATGGCTACACCTTC.

The chain carries TRBV29-1 and TRBJ1-1; 7 bases align to TRBD1. Losses at the gene ends were 4 bases for V and 2 bases for J; bases not matched to a gene: 1. The CDR3 loop spans 12 amino acids. The germline V gene has CDR1 SQVTM and CDR2 ANQGSEA. The CDR3 DNA is TGCAGCGTTGGAGGGGGCAACACTGAAGCTTTCTTT. It is translated as CSVGGGNTEAFF.

This clone has more than one count but fewer than ten. The chain carries TRBV6-1 and TRBJ1-2, with D possibly TRBD1 on 6 matching bases. V gave up 0 bases and J gave up 4 bases, with 12 bases separating them. CDR3 length equals 15 residues. Germline CDR1 reads MNHNS; CDR2 reads SASEGT. The CDR3 DNA is TGTGCCAGCAGTGAAGCGGAGGGGGGAGGCTATGGCTACACCTTC. As protein: CASSEAEGGGYGYTF.

This chain uses TRBV6-1 with TRBJ2-2, with D possibly TRBD1 on 5 matching bases. This CDR3 region has 19 residues. V lost 4 bases, J lost 4 bases, and 25 bases lay in between. CDR1 is MNHNS, CDR2 SASEGT, per germline. CDR3 nucleotides: TGTGCCAGCAGTGTGGGGTTGCTAGGGGAAACATCGCGCACCGGGGAGCTGTTTTTT. Its translation: CASSVGLLGETSRTGELFF.

V usage is TRBV6-5 and J usage is TRBJ1-1; D not certain. With 6 bases removed from V and 5 bases from J, the gap between germline ends came to 10 bases. CDR1 is MNHEY and CDR2 is SVGAGI in the germline V gene. The CDR3 is 12 amino acids. The CDR3 DNA follows: TGTGCCAGCAGCCTGGGTGAGACTGAAGCTTTCTTT. Its translation: CASSLGETEAFF.

This clone was detected only a few times. The CDR3 region is CASSEAANSPLHF. In DNA, the CDR3 is TGTGCCAGCAGTGAAGCGGCAAATTCACCCCTCCACTTT. The chain couples TRBV6-1 to TRBJ1-6; the D is unclear. Germline V CDR1 and CDR2: MNHNS, SASEGT. CDR3 length: 13 amino acids. V lost 0 bases to trimming and J lost 7 bases, with 4 bases between them.

V is TRBV6-2 or TRBV6-3 and J is TRBJ1-2; no clear D. Germline CDR1 MNHEY, CDR2 SVGEGT. V lost 0 bases and J lost 2, with 7 bases in between. The CDR3 sequence is 14 residues long. CDR3 in amino acids: CASSYSNSNYGYTF. The CDR3 nucleotides are TGTGCCAGCAGTTACTCGAACAGCAACTATGGCTACACCTTC.

The chain joins TRBV20-1 to TRBJ1-1; D ambiguous. V lost 5 bases and J lost 11, with 15 bases in between. The CDR3 spans 11 residues. Germline V gene lookup returns CDR1 DFQATT and CDR2 SNEGSKA (reference sequence). The CDR3 loop is CSAVDGNLAFF. For the CDR3, the DNA is TGCAGTGCTGTGGACGGCAATTTGGCTTTCTTT.

The count of this clone is one. The CDR3 nucleotides are TGTGCCAGCAGCAGGCGAGGCACAGATACGCAGTATTTT. Its protein is CASSRRGTDTQYF. The chain joins TRBV3-1 (or the pseudogene TRBV3-2) to TRBJ2-3, with D unresolved. The germline V gene encodes CDR1 LGHDT and CDR2 YNNKEL (reference sequence). CDR3 size: 13 residues. V lost 5 bases and J 1 base, leaving 7 bases between the germline ends.

V gene TRBV25-1 combines with J gene TRBJ1-2; unclear D gene. The germline V gene has CDR1 MGHDK and CDR2 SYGVNS. The V end was cut by 2 bases, the J end by 5 bases, with 3 bases between. The CDR3 contains 11 residues. The CDR3 region is CASSELYGYTF. DNA for the CDR3: TGTGCCAGCAGTGAACTGTATGGCTACACCTTC.

The chain employs TRBV29-1 and TRBJ2-7; D assignment may be TRBD1 or TRBD2 (6 bases each). CDR3 length: 12 residues. Germline V CDR1 and CDR2: SQVTM, ANQGSEA. V gave up 7 bases and J gave up 5 bases, with 15 bases separating them. For the CDR3, the DNA is TGCAGCGCCCGGCTTGGGGGGCACGAGCAGTACTTC. Translation gives CSARLGGHEQYF.

The V call is TRBV6-2 or TRBV6-3, the J call TRBJ1-5; 7 nucleotides line up with TRBD1. Germline CDR1 is MNHEY and CDR2 is SVGEGT. This CDR3 is built from 13 residues. The V and J ends lost 4 bases and 9 bases, in that order; junction bases with no gene match: 6. CDR3 coding DNA: TGTGCCAGCAGTTCCGACAGGGCCAGGCCCCAGCATTTT. This encodes CASSSDRARPQHF.

About this clone itself: Distinct nucleotide sequences in the sample also encode this CDR3. The V call is TRBV9, the J call TRBJ1-5; no clear D gene. CDR3 length equals 13 residues. Germline-derived CDR1 and CDR2 are SGDLS and YYNGEE. V lost 3 bases, J lost 4 bases, and 8 bases lay in between. The DNA of the CDR3 is TGTGCCAGCAGCGAAGGAGGGAATCAGCCCCAGCATTTT. Translated, it gives CASSEGGNQPQHF. Full variable domain (rest looked up from reference TRBV9 and TRBJ1-5): DSGVTQTPKHLITATGQRVTLRCSPRSGDLSVYWYQQSLDQGLQFLIQYYNGEERAKGNILERFSAQQFPDLHSELNLSSLELGDSALYFCASSEGGNQPQHFGDGTRLSIL.

This rearrangement joins TRBV7-8 to TRBJ1-1; no clear D gene. Germline CDR1 SGHVS, CDR2 FQNEAQ. V lost 1 base and J lost 7, with 4 bases in between. The CDR3 totals 11 residues. The CDR3 sequence is CASSLESEAFF. For the CDR3, the DNA is TGTGCCAGCAGCTTAGAGAGTGAAGCTTTCTTT. The full variable domain, in which reference TRBV7-8 and TRBJ1-1 provide the parts outside the CDR3, is GAGVSQSPRYKVAKRGQDVALRCDPISGHVSLFWYQQALGQGPEFLTYFQNEAQLDKSGLPSDRFFAERPEGSVSTLKIQRTQQEDSAVYLCASSLESEAFFGQGTRLTVV.

As to this clone: One end of the junction does not line up with germline, which may come from a read error. This rearrangement joins TRBV5-1 to TRBJ2-1, with D uncertain. CDR3 length: 15 amino acids. Germline CDR1 and CDR2: SGHRS and YFSETQ. The CDR3 region is CASRLEGSAMSDQFF. In nucleotides, the CDR3 is TGCGCCAGCAGATTGGAAGGGTCGGCGATGAGTGATCAGTTCTTC.

The chain employs TRBV5-6 and TRBJ1-1; weak D call: TRBD1 (5 bases). The V end lost 3 bases, the J end lost 5 bases, and 11 bases lay between the germline ends. The CDR3 runs to 13 residues. Germline V lookup: CDR1 SGHDT, CDR2 YYEEEE. CDR3 sequence (DNA): TGTGCCAGCAGCTATCAGGGAAAGACTGAAGCTTTCTTT. Amino acid sequence: CASSYQGKTEAFF.

This rearrangement joins TRBV2 to TRBJ2-3; no clear D. CDR1 and CDR2 (germline): SNHLY, FYNNEI. CDR3 length: 14 residues. V lost 7 bases to trimming and J lost 2 bases, with 13 bases between them. This CDR3 reads CASKGRILTDTQYF. CDR3 in DNA: TGTGCCAGCAAGGGCAGAATACTCACAGATACGCAGTATTTT. The variable domain in full, with the rest retrieved from reference TRBV2 and TRBJ2-3, is EPEVTQTPSHQVTQMGQEVILRCVPISNHLYFYWYRQILGQKVEFLVSFYNNEISEKSEIFDDQFSVERPDGSNFTLKIRSTKLEDSAMYFCASKGRILTDTQYFGPGTRLTVL.

This clone was observed a few times. The chain uses TRBV11-2 and TRBJ1-6; tentative D call: TRBD1 (5 bases). Trimming removed 0 bases from V and 9 bases from J, with 12 bases in between. The CDR3 contains 15 residues. Germline V gives CDR1 SGHAT, CDR2 FQNNGV. The CDR3 bases are TGTGCCAGCAGCTTAGAGCCAGGGAGGAGTTCACCCCTCCACTTT. Its translation: CASSLEPGRSSPLHF.

The chain is built from TRBV19 and TRBJ1-1; the D is unclear. The V end was cut by 6 bases, the J end by 0 bases, with 8 bases between. The germline gives CDR1 LNHDA, CDR2 SQIVND (reference sequence). The CDR3 is 13 residues long. This CDR3 is CASRASMNTEAFF. CDR3 DNA sequence: TGTGCCAGTAGAGCCAGCATGAACACTGAAGCTTTCTTT.

The V gene is TRBV9, the J gene TRBJ2-5; 8 bases are shared with TRBD2. Germline V CDR1 and CDR2: SGDLS, YYNGEE. The trim removed 0 bases at V and 9 bases at J, leaving 10 bases unmatched. The CDR3 totals 15 residues. The CDR3 loop reads CASSVDVAGRTAQYF. The CDR3 bases are TGTGCCAGCAGCGTAGACGTAGCGGGGCGCACGGCCCAGTACTTC.

This clone was counted once. V is TRBV6-5 and J is TRBJ2-6, with 7 bases aligning to TRBD2. V gave up 4 bases and J gave up 2 bases; unmatched junction bases: 2. The V gene's germline CDR1 is MNHEY and CDR2 SVGAGI. This CDR3 is built from 15 residues. CDR3 loop: CASSFGTTGANVLTF. CDR3 sequence (DNA): TGTGCCAGCAGTTTCGGGACTACTGGGGCCAACGTCCTGACTTTC.

The chain employs TRBV30 and TRBJ2-1, with 8 positions matching TRBD2. The CDR3 is 16 amino acids. J lost 7 bases, V lost 0 bases, and 11 bases had no gene match. CDR1 and CDR2 from the germline V gene are GTSNPN and SVGIG (reference sequence). The CDR3 DNA is TGTGCCTGGAGTGTACCGGGCCTAGCGGGCGTAAATGAGCAGTTCTTC. It yields the protein CAWSVPGLAGVNEQFF.

CDR3 bases: TGTGCCACCAGTGACCCGGTACGCCCGGGACAGCCTCTCAATAGCAATCAGCCCCAGCATTTT. Translating gives CATSDPVRPGQPLNSNQPQHF. This chain uses TRBV24-1 with TRBJ1-5; 7 bases are shared with TRBD1. In germline, CDR1 is KGHDR, CDR2 SFDVKD. The CDR3 extends over 21 amino acids. J was trimmed by 0 bases and V by 4 bases; bases with no gene match: 20.

This chain links TRBV6-5 with TRBJ1-6; the match to TRBD1 covers 8 bases. CDR3 length equals 15 residues. The ends lost 10 bases at V and 7 bases at J; junction bases unmatched: 12. Germline V lookup: CDR1 MNHEY, CDR2 SVGAGI. The CDR3 is CATQGQGARNSPLHF. The CDR3 bases are TGTGCCACCCAGGGGCAGGGGGCGAGGAATTCACCCCTCCACTTT.

J is TRBJ2-2 and V is TRBV6-4, with TRBD1 as a possible D gene (6 bases). The V end was cut by 6 bases, the J end by 2 bases, with 10 bases between. Germline V CDR1 and CDR2: MRHNA, SNTAGT. The CDR3 spans 14 residues. The CDR3 is CASRGTHNTGELFF. For the CDR3, the DNA is TGTGCCAGCAGAGGGACACATAACACCGGGGAGCTGTTTTTT.